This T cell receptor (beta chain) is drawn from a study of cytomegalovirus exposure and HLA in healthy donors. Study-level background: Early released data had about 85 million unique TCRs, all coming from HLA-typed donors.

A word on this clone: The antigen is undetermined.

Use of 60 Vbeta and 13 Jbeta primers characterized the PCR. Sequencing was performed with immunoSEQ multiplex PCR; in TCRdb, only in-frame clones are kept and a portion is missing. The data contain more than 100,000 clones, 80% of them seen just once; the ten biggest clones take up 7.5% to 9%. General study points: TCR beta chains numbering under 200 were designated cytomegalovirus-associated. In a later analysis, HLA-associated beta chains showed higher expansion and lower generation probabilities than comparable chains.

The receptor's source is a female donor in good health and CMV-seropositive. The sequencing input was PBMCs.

CDR3 coding DNA: TGTGCCAGCAGCCCTCCGACAGGGAAGAACACTGAAGCTTTCTTT. It translates to CASSPPTGKNTEAFF. This sequence joins TRBV7-9 and TRBJ1-1; 7 bases are shared with TRBD1. CDR3 size: 15 residues. With 5 bases clipped from V and 1 base from J, the junction kept 7 bases outside the gene matches. Per the germline V gene, CDR1 is SEHNR and CDR2 is FQNEAQ (reference sequence). Drawing the rest from reference TRBV7-9 and TRBJ1-1, the complete variable domain is DTGVSQNPRHKITKRGQNVTFRCDPISEHNRLYWYRQTLGQGPEFLTYFQNEAQLEKSRLLSDRFSAERPKGSFSTLEIQRTEQGDSAMYLCASSPPTGKNTEAFFGQGTRLTVV.